Listed here is a single TCR beta chain. Its cognate antigen is unknown. Between the trimmed V and J ends, which lost 4 bases and 2 bases, there was a span of 13 bases. Germline V gives CDR1 MDHEN, CDR2 SYDVKM. The CDR3 extends over 15 amino acids. This sample is part of a study of T cells in localized non-small cell lung cancer. The table came from immunoSEQ multiplex PCR; TCRdb's copy has only in-frame clones and leaves some out. The table lists some 7,000 clones, about 23% of them singletons, with around 3.3% in the top ten. Overall study results and limits: Detection in adjacent lung was observed for a median about 50 of the top 100 tumor clones. The study found T cell clonality highest in uninvolved adjacent lung, above tumor. The study linked higher blood T cell density to longer overall survival.

The specimen was lung tumor tissue, collected before any cancer treatment. This clonotype was sampled from a man aged 35 to 69 with stage III squamous cell lung carcinoma. V and J are TRBV28 and TRBJ2-3; the D is unclear. The CDR3 here is CASSSASQHTDTQYF. The DNA of the CDR3 is TGTGCCAGCAGTTCGGCCTCGCAGCACACAGATACGCAGTATTTT. The full variable domain, rest sourced from reference TRBV28 and TRBJ2-3, is DVKVTQSSRYLVKRTGEKVFLECVQDMDHENMFWYRQDPGLGLRLIYFSYDVKMKEKGDIPEGYSVSREKKERFSLILESASTNQTSMYLCASSSASQHTDTQYFGPGTRLTVL.